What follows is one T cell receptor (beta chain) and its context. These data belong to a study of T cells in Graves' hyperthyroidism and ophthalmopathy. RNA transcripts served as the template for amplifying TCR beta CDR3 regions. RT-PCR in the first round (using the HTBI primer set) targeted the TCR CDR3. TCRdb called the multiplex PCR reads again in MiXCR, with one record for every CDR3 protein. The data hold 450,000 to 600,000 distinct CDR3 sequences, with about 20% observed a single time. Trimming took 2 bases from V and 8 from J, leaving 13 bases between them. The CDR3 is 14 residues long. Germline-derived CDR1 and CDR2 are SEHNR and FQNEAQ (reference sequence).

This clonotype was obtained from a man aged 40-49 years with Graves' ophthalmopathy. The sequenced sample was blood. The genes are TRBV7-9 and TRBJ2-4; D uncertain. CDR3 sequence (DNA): TGTGCCAGCAGCTTACTGTCAGGAAAGGACATTCAGTACTTC. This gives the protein CASSLLSGKDIQYF.